Listed below are T cell receptor beta chains from one sample, sequenced in a study of blood T cell repertoires in COVID-19. Libraries were prepared by immunoSEQ multiplex PCR; TCRdb keeps only in-frame clonotypes and omits some of them. Of 250,000 to 350,000 clones listed, approximately 90% are singletons. The specimen sequenced was PBMCs or T cells enriched from blood (not recorded which). The receptor source for this set is a young woman who had recovered from COVID-19. The CDR3 runs from the conserved cysteine through the conserved F or W. The order of the fields is J gene, CDR3 length, V gene, CDR3 protein.

>TRBJ1-1|14|TRBV11-2
CASSLGQTDVEAFF
>TRBJ1-1|15|TRBV7-9
CASSHTRGRYTEAFF
>TRBJ2-5|11|TRBV6-5
CASSRLGTQYF
>TRBJ2-1|15|TRBV11-3
CASSSGLAGAFEQFF
>TRBJ1-2|16|TRBV4-1
CASSPVTGTSYYGYTF
>TRBJ2-5|15|TRBV7-2
CASSREGVGQETQYF
>TRBJ2-7|14|TRBV28
CASSFRDNSYEQYF
>TRBJ2-1|15|TRBV30
CASDRGFSSYNEQFF
>TRBJ2-1|12|TRBV18
CASSSTANEQFF
>TRBJ1-2|15|TRBV5-6
CASSATGGKNYGYTF
>TRBJ2-1|15|TRBV3-1/TRBV3-2
CASSLGLAGGGEQFF
>TRBJ1-6|13|TRBV3-1/TRBV3-2
CASSQGADSPLHF
>TRBJ2-1|14|TRBV5-1
CATSGTGGPNEQFF
>TRBJ1-3|15|TRBV7-9
CASRSGGPSGNTIYF
>TRBJ1-4|14|TRBV11-2
CASSYRGPWEKLFF
>TRBJ1-2|15|TRBV19
CASTEKQGSLYGYTF
>TRBJ2-3|15|TRBV29-1
CSVDQDRVNPDTQYF
>TRBJ2-3|18|TRBV5-1
CASSLAGLAGTAGDTQYF
>TRBJ1-6|15|TRBV7-9
CASSPSGQDNSPLHF
>TRBJ1-2|11|TRBV20-1
CSIQGLLGYTF
>TRBJ2-2|15|TRBV5-1
CASSRVGDSTGELFF
>TRBJ1-1|14|TRBV7-2
CASSWRGRDTEAFF
>TRBJ2-1|16|TRBV28
CAGRGIGLAGGDEQFF
>TRBJ1-2|14|TRBV6-1
CASSYNNLDYGYTF
>TRBJ2-2|17|TRBV7-3
CASSLVATRASTGELFF
>TRBJ2-7|15|TRBV7-2
CASSLQVTSGSQQYF
>TRBJ2-1|14|TRBV6-5
CASSYGQGDYEQFF
>TRBJ1-2|14|TRBV28
CASSPEAYNYGYTF
>TRBJ1-5|14|TRBV10-3
CAISPSTALGPQHF